The 5 T cell receptor beta chains below all came from one sample that was sequenced in a study of vaccination effects on CD4 cells after COVID-19. These TCRs' antigens remain unknown. Viral peptide pools were used in the ViraFEST assay to expand antigen-specific CD4+ T cells, and sequencing came afterward. Isolation of CD4+ T cells took place after approximately 10 days of culture. Participants each got two BNT162b2 or mRNA-1273 vaccine doses. The method was immunoSEQ multiplex PCR; TCRdb's version includes in-frame clones alone and lacks a portion of them. The sample shows tens of thousands of clones, under 80% of them seen only once. This sample comprised CD4+ T cells from PBMCs cultured with HCoV-OC43 spike peptides, obtained after COVID-19 vaccination. Regarding subset: HCoV-OC43 spike overlapping peptide pool stimulation. The source of these receptors is a human donor who received a COVID-19 vaccine.

The chain joins TRBV10-2 to TRBJ2-5, with 7 bases fitting TRBD2. Germline V CDR1 and CDR2: WSHSY, SAAADI. The CDR3 totals 13 residues. J gave up 4 bases and V 4 bases, and 3 bases lay outside the gene matches. This CDR3 reads CASSGLAAETQYF. CDR3 bases: TGCGCCAGCAGTGGACTAGCTGCAGAGACCCAGTACTTC.

The CDR3 loop is CASSRGLGNIQYF. As DNA, the CDR3 is TGTGCCAGCAGCCGAGGACTGGGAAACATTCAGTACTTC. The chain combines TRBV2 with TRBJ2-4; TRBD2 might be the D (5 bases). V was clipped by 6 bases and J by 6 bases, with 12 bases between them. CDR3 length equals 13 residues. Germline V CDR1 and CDR2: SNHLY, FYNNEI. Combining the CDR3 with reference TRBV2 and TRBJ2-4 gives the whole variable domain EPEVTQTPSHQVTQMGQEVILRCVPISNHLYFYWYRQILGQKVEFLVSFYNNEISEKSEIFDDQFSVERPDGSNFTLKIRSTKLEDSAMYFCASSRGLGNIQYFGAGTRLSVL.

This clone was observed a single time. The chain recombines TRBV6-1 with TRBJ2-7, with D uncertain. With 3 bases removed from V and 2 bases from J, the gap between germline ends came to 11 bases. The germline gives CDR1 MNHNS, CDR2 SASEGT. The CDR3 runs 14 residues. The CDR3 region is CASSEMGNTYEQYV. In DNA form, the CDR3 reads TGTGCCAGCAGTGAGATGGGGAACACCTACGAGCAGTACGTC.

This chain uses TRBV3-1 (or the pseudogene TRBV3-2) with TRBJ2-5; D not resolved. This CDR3 comprises 15 residues. The germline gives CDR1 LGHDT, CDR2 YNNKEL (reference sequence). Trimming cost V 0 bases and J 0 bases, with 8 bases left between them. CDR3 nucleotides: TGTGCCAGCAGCCAAGAAACCGCATACCAAGAGACCCAGTACTTC. Translating gives CASSQETAYQETQYF.

This clone has more than one count but fewer than ten. This chain links TRBV24-1 with TRBJ1-1; D not certain. There are 15 residues in the CDR3. V was trimmed by 2 bases and J by 0 bases, leaving 9 bases between them. The V gene's germline CDR1 is KGHDR and CDR2 SFDVKD. The CDR3 sequence: CATSDSRTMNTEAFF. CDR3 DNA: TGTGCCACCAGTGATTCCCGGACTATGAACACTGAAGCTTTCTTT.